The 22 T cell receptor beta chains below were found in one sample sequenced in a study of CD8+CD57+ T cells in acquired aplastic anemia. Investigators profiled TCR beta VDJ and CDR3 from genomic DNA template. A single record per CDR3 protein comes from TCRdb applying MiXCR to the reads. Here the sample spans 190,000 or so distinct CDR3 sequences, about 59% being singletons. The sample taken for sequencing was sorted CD4+, CD8+, or CD8+CD57+ T cells (not recorded which) from PBMCs. Every receptor here comes from a human donor in good health.

The chain uses TRBV2 and TRBJ2-7; 7 bases are shared with TRBD1. This CDR3 spans 13 amino acids. J lost 6 bases, V lost 4 bases, and 6 bases had no gene match. The germline V gene has CDR1 SNHLY and CDR2 FYNNEI. The CDR3 loop is CASSVRDRAEQYF. CDR3 coding DNA: TGTGCCAGCAGTGTCCGGGACAGAGCCGAGCAGTACTTC.

The chain links TRBV19 to TRBJ1-1, with D possibly being TRBD1 (5 bases). The CDR3 spans 14 residues. Germline values: CDR1 LNHDA, CDR2 SQIVND (reference sequence). Trimming pared 7 bases from V and 6 bases from J, leaving 18 bases between. CDR3 sequence: CASNLAGGGAEAFF. CDR3 nucleotides: TGTGCCAGTAATCTAGCGGGAGGAGGGGCTGAAGCTTTCTTT.

The V gene is TRBV9, the J gene TRBJ2-7; possibly TRBD1 for D (7 bases). Trimming pared 3 bases from V and 4 bases from J, leaving 17 bases between. CDR1 is SGDLS and CDR2 is YYNGEE in the germline V gene. The CDR3 runs 15 residues. The CDR3, as DNA: TGTGCCAGCAGCGCAGCAGGGGGGCAGGTGTACGAGCAGTACTTC. Translating it yields CASSAAGGQVYEQYF. Full variable domain (remainder filled in from reference TRBV9 and TRBJ2-7): DSGVTQTPKHLITATGQRVTLRCSPRSGDLSVYWYQQSLDQGLQFLIQYYNGEERAKGNILERFSAQQFPDLHSELNLSSLELGDSALYFCASSAAGGQVYEQYFGPGTRLTVT.

V usage is TRBV12-3 or TRBV12-4 and J usage is TRBJ2-2; TRBD1 aligns across 8 bases. V was pared by 6 bases and J by 3 bases, with 12 bases of the junction left unmatched. The CDR3 covers 17 residues. The CDR3 spells CASRPGGAYGYTGELFF. CDR3 DNA sequence: TGTGCCAGCAGGCCAGGGGGCGCCTATGGCTACACCGGGGAGCTGTTTTTT.

The chain links TRBV15 to TRBJ1-6; 11 bases match TRBD1. The CDR3 totals 16 residues. Trimming removed 6 bases from V and 7 bases from J; junction bases left unmatched: 8. The germline gives CDR1 LNHNV, CDR2 YYDKDF (reference sequence). The CDR3 spells CATRRSDRGLNSPLHF. Here the CDR3 DNA reads TGTGCCACCAGGAGATCGGACAGGGGGCTGAATTCACCCCTCCACTTT.

This chain connects TRBV14 to TRBJ2-2; TRBD2 aligns across 7 bases. The germline CDR1 and CDR2 sequences are SGHDN and FVKESK. This CDR3 has 12 residues. The junction had 0 bases not matched to a gene; V was cut back by 10 bases and J by 1 base. The CDR3 spells CATSGNTGELFF. Here the CDR3 DNA reads TGTGCCACTAGCGGGAACACCGGGGAGCTGTTTTTT. The full variable domain, with the rest looked up from reference TRBV14 and TRBJ2-2, is EAGVTQFPSHSVIEKGQTVTLRCDPISGHDNLYWYRRVMGKEIKFLLHFVKESKQDESGMPNNRFLAERTGGTYSTLKVQPAELEDSGVYFCATSGNTGELFFGEGSRLTVL.

CDR3: CASSIDRGISTNEKLFF. The CDR3 DNA is TGTGCCAGTAGTATAGATCGTGGGATTTCAACTAATGAAAAACTGTTTTTT. The chain combines TRBV19 with TRBJ1-4; unclear D gene. Germline V gives CDR1 LNHDA, CDR2 SQIVND (reference sequence). Deletions cut 0 bases from V and 0 bases from J, with 11 bases between. This CDR3 is built from 17 residues.

In its sample, this clonotype was seen many times. The chain has TRBV10-3 and TRBJ2-7; no clear D. The CDR3 length is 15 residues. Trimming removed 0 bases from V and 2 bases from J, with 11 bases in between. Germline V CDR1 and CDR2: ENHRY, SYGVKD. CDR3 DNA: TGTGCCATCAGTGAGTCGCAGGATTCCACCTACGAGCAGTACTTC. Amino acid sequence: CAISESQDSTYEQYF.

This clonotype has a count of ten or more. This rearrangement joins TRBV4-3 to TRBJ1-1; 8 nucleotides match TRBD1. J gave up 1 base and V 2 bases, and 3 bases lay outside the gene matches. CDR3 length: 15 amino acids. Looked up from germline, CDR1 is LGHNA and CDR2 is YSLEER. The CDR3 spells CASSQLTGGNTEAFF. The DNA of the CDR3 is TGCGCCAGCAGCCAATTAACAGGGGGGAACACTGAAGCTTTCTTT.

The chain joins TRBV2 to TRBJ2-1, with 7 bases lining up with TRBD2. The germline V gene has CDR1 SNHLY and CDR2 FYNNEI. V shed 6 bases and J 9 bases; nucleotides not matched to a gene: 26. The CDR3 sequence is 19 residues long. In nucleotides, the CDR3 is TGTGCCAGCAGCACAAGTAGACTCAGACTAGCAGAATCCTCAGGTGAGCAGTTCTTC. This gives the protein CASSTSRLRLAESSGEQFF.

The V gene is TRBV12-3 or TRBV12-4, the J gene TRBJ1-1; 11 bases map to TRBD1. The CDR3 is 17 amino acids. Losses at the gene ends were 6 bases for V and 2 bases for J; bases not matched to a gene: 11. CDR3 residues: CASRRRTGGNRNTEAFF. Written as DNA, the CDR3 is TGTGCCAGCAGACGCCGGACAGGGGGCAATCGAAACACTGAAGCTTTCTTT.

There are many counts of this clonotype. The chain recombines TRBV7-8 with TRBJ2-2, with TRBD2 matching over 8 bases. The CDR3 loop spans 18 amino acids. Germline V CDR1 and CDR2: SGHVS, FQNEAQ. Trimming at V came to 5 bases and at J to 2 bases, leaving 13 bases not matched to a gene. The CDR3 sequence is CASSLPKREGLNTGELFF. The DNA for the CDR3 is TGTGCCAGCAGCCTCCCCAAACGGGAGGGCCTAAACACCGGGGAGCTGTTTTTT.

In DNA form, the CDR3 reads TGCAGTGCTAGGGACAGGGACCCTGAAGCTTTCTTT. Amino acid sequence: CSARDRDPEAFF. This chain uses TRBV20-1 with TRBJ1-1, with TRBD1 matching over 8 bases. J gave up 6 bases and V 3 bases, and 3 bases lay outside the gene matches. The CDR3 runs 12 residues. The germline gives CDR1 DFQATT, CDR2 SNEGSKA (reference sequence).

This clonotype was detected once. The V gene is TRBV9, the J gene TRBJ2-7, with a tentative D call TRBD2 (5 bases). Looked up from germline, CDR1 is SGDLS and CDR2 is YYNGEE. The CDR3 totals 14 residues. V lost 0 bases, J lost 2 bases, and 9 bases lay in between. The CDR3 here is CASSVAGVTYEQYF. In nucleotides, the CDR3 is TGTGCCAGCAGCGTAGCCGGGGTGACCTACGAGCAGTACTTC.

As DNA, the CDR3 is TGTGCCAGCAGTGTGACTAGCGGGGGACCCTACGAGCAGTACTTC. Protein sequence: CASSVTSGGPYEQYF. The rearrangement links TRBV2 to TRBJ2-7; 12 nucleotides agree with TRBD2. This CDR3 contains 15 residues. The germline V gene encodes CDR1 SNHLY and CDR2 FYNNEI. The trim removed 4 bases at V and 2 bases at J, leaving 3 bases unmatched.

This clonotype was detected a few times. The chain employs TRBV2 and TRBJ2-7; D is possibly TRBD2 (5 bases). The CDR3 is 14 residues long. Trimming left V 4 bases short and J 4 bases short, with 14 bases between. Germline V gene lookup returns CDR1 SNHLY and CDR2 FYNNEI. DNA of the CDR3: TGTGCCAGCAGTGTCCAGCGTTCGGGGTACGAGCAGTACTTC. Amino acid sequence: CASSVQRSGYEQYF.

At least ten counts were recorded for this clonotype. The rearrangement uses TRBV6-2 or TRBV6-3 and TRBJ2-1; D unresolved. The germline V gene encodes CDR1 MNHEY and CDR2 SVGEGT. Deletions cut 6 bases from V and 4 bases from J, with 13 bases between. The CDR3 extends over 14 amino acids. The CDR3 DNA reads TGTGCCAGCAGGTTCCAGACTCTATACAATGAGCAGTTCTTC. It codes for CASRFQTLYNEQFF.

V and J are TRBV25-1 and TRBJ2-1; 7 bases fit TRBD1. Looked up from germline, CDR1 is MGHDK and CDR2 is SYGVNS. This CDR3 contains 15 residues. The V gene end was trimmed by 5 bases and the J gene end by 10 bases; junction bases not matched to a gene: 14. The CDR3 loop is CASSRGGRGLVEQFF. In nucleotides, the CDR3 is TGTGCCAGCAGTAGAGGGGGCAGGGGCCTGGTCGAGCAGTTCTTC.

V gene TRBV14 combines with J gene TRBJ2-3; TRBD2 matches at 13 bases. V trimming: 3 bases; J trimming: 7 bases; junction bases outside the gene matches: 4. Germline loops: CDR1 SGHDN, CDR2 FVKESK. CDR3 length equals 15 residues. The CDR3 here is CASSQRLAGGNTQYF. In nucleotides, the CDR3 is TGTGCCAGCAGCCAGAGACTAGCGGGAGGTAATACGCAGTATTTT.

This sequence joins TRBV24-1 and TRBJ2-7; no firm D call. The CDR3 has 14 residues. CDR1 and CDR2 (germline): KGHDR, SFDVKD. Trimming took off 5 bases at V and 5 bases at J, with 15 bases between the two ends. The CDR3 protein is CATSARGTSDEQYF. The CDR3 nucleotides are TGTGCCACCAGTGCCAGAGGAACTTCCGACGAGCAGTACTTC.

Note on this clonotype: Its ends do not fully match the called genes, so a read error is possible. The V call is TRBV5-1, the J call TRBJ1-6, with 10 bases fitting TRBD1. Per germline, CDR1 SGHRS and CDR2 YFSETQ. The CDR3 contains 19 residues. CDR3 nucleotides: TGTGCCAGCAGCTCAGCCTGGACAGGGGGGCTCTCCTATAATTCACCCCTCCACTTT. This codes for CASSSAWTGGLSYNSPLHF.

V usage is TRBV7-6 and J usage is TRBJ2-5; 9 bases are a match to TRBD1. With V trimmed by 1 base and J by 5 bases, 5 bases remained unmatched. The germline V gene encodes CDR1 SGHVS and CDR2 FNYEAQ. CDR3 size: 15 residues. DNA of the CDR3: TGTGCCAGCAGCTTAGAAACACAGGGGGCGGAGACCCAGTACTTC. Its protein product is CASSLETQGAETQYF.